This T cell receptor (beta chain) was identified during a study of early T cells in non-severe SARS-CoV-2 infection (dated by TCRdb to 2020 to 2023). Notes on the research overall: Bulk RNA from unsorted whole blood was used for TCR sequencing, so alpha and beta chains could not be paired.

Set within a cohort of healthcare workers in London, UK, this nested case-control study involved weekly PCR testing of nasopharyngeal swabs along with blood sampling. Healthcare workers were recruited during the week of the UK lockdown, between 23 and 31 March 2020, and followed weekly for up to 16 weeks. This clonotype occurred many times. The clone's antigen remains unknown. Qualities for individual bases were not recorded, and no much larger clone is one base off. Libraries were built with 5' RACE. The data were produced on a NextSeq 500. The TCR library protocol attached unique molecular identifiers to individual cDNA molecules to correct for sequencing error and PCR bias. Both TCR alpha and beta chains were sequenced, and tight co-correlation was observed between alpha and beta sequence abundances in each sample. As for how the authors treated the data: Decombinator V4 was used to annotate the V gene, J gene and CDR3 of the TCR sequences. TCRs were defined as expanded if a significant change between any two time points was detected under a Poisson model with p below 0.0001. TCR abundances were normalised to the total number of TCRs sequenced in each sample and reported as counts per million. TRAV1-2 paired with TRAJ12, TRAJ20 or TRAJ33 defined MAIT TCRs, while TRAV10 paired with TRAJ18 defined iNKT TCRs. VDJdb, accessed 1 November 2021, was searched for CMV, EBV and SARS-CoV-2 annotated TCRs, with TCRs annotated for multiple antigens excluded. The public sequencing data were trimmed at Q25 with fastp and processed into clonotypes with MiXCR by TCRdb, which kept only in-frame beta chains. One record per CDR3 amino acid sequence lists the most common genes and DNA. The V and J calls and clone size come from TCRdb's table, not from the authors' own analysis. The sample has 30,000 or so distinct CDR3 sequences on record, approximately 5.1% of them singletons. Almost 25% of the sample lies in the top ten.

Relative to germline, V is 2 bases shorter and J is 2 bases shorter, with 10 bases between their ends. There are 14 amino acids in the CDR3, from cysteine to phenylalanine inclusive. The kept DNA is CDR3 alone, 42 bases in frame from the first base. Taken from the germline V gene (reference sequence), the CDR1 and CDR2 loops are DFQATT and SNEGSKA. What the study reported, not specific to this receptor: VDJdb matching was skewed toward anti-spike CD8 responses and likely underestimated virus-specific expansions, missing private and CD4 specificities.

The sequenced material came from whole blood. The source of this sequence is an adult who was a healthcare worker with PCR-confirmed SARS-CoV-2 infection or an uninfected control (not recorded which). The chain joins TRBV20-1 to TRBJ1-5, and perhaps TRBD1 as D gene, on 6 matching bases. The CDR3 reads CSARPGAGNQPQHF. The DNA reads TGCAGTGCTAGACCGGGGGCGGGCAATCAGCCCCAGCATTTT.